Presented here are 32 T cell receptor beta chains from one specimen sequenced in a study of blood T cells in healthy people across ages. A second PCR, run for about 6 to 12 cycles, used a sample-barcoded 5' primer plus a J-beta primer mix. TCRdb re-called the 5' RACE reads through MiXCR, storing one row per CDR3 protein. The data contain 800,000 to 1,000,000 distinct CDR3 sequences, around 49% of them seen just once; the ten biggest clones take up 13%. The material sequenced was blood. These receptors were taken from a man aged 30 to 45 in good health.

This clonotype has a count of ten or more. The chain combines TRBV28 with TRBJ2-5; 8 bases are a match to TRBD1. Germline CDR1 is MDHEN and CDR2 is SYDVKM. The CDR3 totals 16 residues. V dropped 2 bases and J dropped 2; count of bases not matched to a gene: 7. In DNA form, the CDR3 reads TGTGCCAGCAGTTTACAGACAGGGGTTCGGCAAGAGACCCAGTACTTC. Its translation: CASSLQTGVRQETQYF.

Worth noting for this clonotype: A much larger clone sits a single nucleotide away, making a read error possible. The V call is TRBV4-2, the J call TRBJ2-3; 8 positions match TRBD2. This CDR3 has 15 amino acids. In germline, CDR1 is LGHNA, CDR2 YNFKEQ. The CDR3 spells CASSQDGGGADTQFF. The CDR3, as DNA: TGTGCCAGCAGCCAAGACGGGGGGGGTGCAGATACGCAGTTTTTT.

This clonotype showed up just a few times. The chain joins TRBV24-1 to TRBJ2-2, with D uncertain. Trimming stripped 1 base from V and 6 bases from J, with 5 bases between. The CDR3 extends over 13 amino acids. The germline gives CDR1 KGHDR, CDR2 SFDVKD. The chain's CDR3 is CATSDLAPGELFF. For the CDR3, the DNA is TGTGCCACCAGTGATTTAGCCCCCGGGGAGCTGTTTTTT.

This clonotype was seen at least ten times. The chain employs TRBV4-3 and TRBJ2-3, with D possibly TRBD1 on 5 matching bases. The CDR3 has 15 residues. Germline V gives CDR1 LGHNA, CDR2 YSLEER. The V end was cut by 3 bases, the J end by 1 base, with 11 bases between. The CDR3 DNA is TGCGCCAGCAGCCAGGATAGGGGTGGCACAGATACGCAGTATTTT. Translated, it gives CASSQDRGGTDTQYF.

The V and J genes are TRBV27 and TRBJ1-2; tentatively, D is TRBD1 (6 bases). This CDR3 is 15 amino acids long. Germline assignment: CDR1 MNHEY and CDR2 SMNVEV (reference sequence). Trimming removed 4 bases from V and 6 bases from J, with 18 bases in between. The CDR3 nucleotides read TGTGCCAGCAGTTCCACGCCTACAGGGTTCCATGGCTACACCTTC. It encodes CASSSTPTGFHGYTF.

This chain joins TRBV28 and TRBJ2-5; D possibly uses TRBD1 or TRBD2 (5 bases each). Germline loops: CDR1 MDHEN, CDR2 SYDVKM. The CDR3 has 12 amino acids. V was clipped by 7 bases and J by 5 bases, with 11 bases between them. DNA of the CDR3: TGTGCCAGCACACTAGGGGTGGAGACCCAGTACTTC. Amino acid sequence: CASTLGVETQYF.

This sequence joins TRBV5-1 and TRBJ2-3; D may be TRBD1 or TRBD2 (5 bases each). Germline V gene sequence: CDR1 SGHRS, CDR2 YFSETQ. V was cut by 6 bases and J by 6 bases, with 17 bases left in between. The CDR3 loop spans 14 amino acids. CDR3 loop: CASTPGRNADTQYF. In DNA, the CDR3 is TGCGCCAGCACCCCGGGGCGCAACGCGGATACGCAGTATTTT.

V gene TRBV27 combines with J gene TRBJ2-1; D is ambiguous. The germline V and J ends were trimmed by 1 base and 2 bases, with 3 bases remaining between them. The CDR3 consists of 13 residues. CDR1 and CDR2 (germline): MNHEY, SMNVEV (reference sequence). Here the CDR3 reads CASSLFTYNEQFF. In DNA form, the CDR3 reads TGTGCCAGCAGTTTATTTACCTACAATGAGCAGTTCTTC.

The gene calls are TRBV5-1 and TRBJ2-5; 7 bases align to TRBD1. This CDR3 has 14 residues. The junction had 6 bases not matched to a gene; V was cut back by 3 bases and J by 4 bases. In germline, CDR1 is SGHRS, CDR2 YFSETQ. CDR3 sequence reads: CASSSRDSGETQYF. The CDR3 bases are TGCGCCAGCAGCTCCCGGGACAGCGGAGAGACCCAGTACTTC.

V and J are TRBV14 and TRBJ2-5, with D uncertain. The DNA end lines up better with TRBJ2-1; the J call may be wrong. The germline V gene has CDR1 SGHDN and CDR2 FVKESK. This CDR3 has 13 amino acids. CDR3: CASAPLSQETQFF. The DNA of the CDR3 is TGTGCCAGCGCCCCACTGTCTCAAGAGACCCAGTTCTTC.

The chain is built from TRBV6-5 and TRBJ1-5; D is ambiguous. CDR3 length equals 14 residues. The germline V gene has CDR1 MNHEY and CDR2 SVGAGI. V lost 2 bases and J 5 bases, leaving 10 bases between the germline ends. The CDR3 reads CASSYDQVHQPQHF. CDR3 bases: TGTGCCAGCAGTTACGATCAGGTCCATCAGCCCCAGCATTTT.

The chain carries TRBV10-3 and TRBJ1-2, with D unresolved. CDR1 and CDR2 (germline): ENHRY, SYGVKD. The V end lost 8 bases, the J end lost 7 bases, and 14 bases lay between the germline ends. This CDR3 has 12 amino acids. CDR3 in amino acids: CAIPKSPSGYTF. CDR3 nucleotide sequence: TGTGCCATCCCAAAATCCCCCTCTGGCTACACCTTC.

The gene calls are TRBV5-4 and TRBJ2-1, with no clear D. From germline, CDR1 is SGHNT and CDR2 YYREEE (reference sequence). The V and J ends lost 6 bases and 5 bases respectively, with 9 bases between them. The CDR3 runs to 12 residues. The CDR3 loop reads CASNSGNNEQFF. CDR3 bases: TGTGCCAGCAATTCAGGAAACAATGAGCAGTTCTTC.

The chain combines TRBV7-2 with TRBJ1-2, with 9 bases matching TRBD1. Losses at the gene ends were 1 base for V and 4 bases for J; bases not matched to a gene: 10. This CDR3 has 17 amino acids. CDR1 SGHTA and CDR2 FQGNSA come from the germline V gene. The DNA of the CDR3 is TGTGCCAGCAGCTTAGGGGGGGGACAGGGACCGAGCTATGGCTACACCTTC. This gives the protein CASSLGGGQGPSYGYTF.

In its sample, this clonotype was seen a few times. The chain combines TRBV20-1 with TRBJ2-7, with D tentatively TRBD2 (7 bases). The CDR3 length is 13 residues. In germline, CDR1 is DFQATT, CDR2 SNEGSKA (reference sequence). V was shortened by 3 bases and J by 2 bases, with 11 bases between the two germline ends. In DNA form, the CDR3 reads TGCAGTGCTAGTAGGGGGGGCCCCTACGAGCAGTACTTC. Translating it yields CSASRGGPYEQYF.

This chain links TRBV27 with TRBJ1-6; possibly TRBD1 for D (6 bases). Germline values: CDR1 MNHEY, CDR2 SMNVEV (reference sequence). The CDR3 is 15 residues long. The V end was cut by 5 bases, the J end by 10 bases, with 18 bases between. CDR3 residues: CASSVTGVLQSPLHF. For the CDR3, the DNA is TGTGCCAGCAGTGTGACAGGAGTTCTACAGTCACCCCTCCACTTT.

The chain joins TRBV6-5 to TRBJ1-5; TRBD1 matches 7 bases. With 2 bases clipped from V and 2 bases from J, the junction kept 3 bases outside the gene matches. There are 15 residues in the CDR3. Germline CDR1 MNHEY, CDR2 SVGAGI. DNA of the CDR3: TGTGCCAGCAGTTACGCCGGACAGGGCAATCAGCCCCAGCATTTT. Residues: CASSYAGQGNQPQHF.

This chain connects TRBV3-1 to TRBJ2-3; 8 bases are shared with TRBD2. The V segment lost 0 bases and the J segment 6 bases; nucleotides outside the gene matches: 8. Germline V gives CDR1 LGHDT, CDR2 YNNKEL (reference sequence). This CDR3 is built from 16 residues. CDR3 DNA sequence: TGTGCCAGCAGCCAAGATGTAGGACTAGCAGCGGATACGCAGTATTTT. Translation: CASSQDVGLAADTQYF.

The chain joins TRBV20-1 to TRBJ2-5; D is unresolved. Germline loops: CDR1 DFQATT, CDR2 SNEGSKA (reference sequence). V lost 8 bases, J lost 13 bases, and 26 bases lay in between. The CDR3 is made up of 13 amino acids. The CDR3 protein is CSPEKSNSYERYF. As DNA, the CDR3 is TGCAGTCCAGAGAAGAGTAACTCCTACGAGCGGTACTTC.

The rearrangement joins TRBV29-1 to TRBJ2-1, with 7 nucleotides matching TRBD2. CDR1 SQVTM and CDR2 ANQGSEA come from the germline V gene. The V gene end was trimmed by 3 bases and the J gene end by 0 bases; junction bases not matched to a gene: 5. The CDR3 totals 15 residues. DNA for the CDR3: TGCAGCGTTGAGGGGGGGGGTAGCTCCTACAATGAGCAGTTCTTC. Translated, it gives CSVEGGGSSYNEQFF.

This clonotype was seen more than once but under ten times. V usage is TRBV10-3 and J usage is TRBJ2-5; 7 bases agree with TRBD2. The V gene end was trimmed by 3 bases and the J gene end by 3 bases; junction bases not matched to a gene: 10. Germline V gene data show CDR1 as ENHRY and CDR2 as SYGVKD. This CDR3 region has 16 residues. The CDR3 sequence: CAISDWGGVEKETQYF. The CDR3 nucleotides read TGTGCCATCAGTGATTGGGGGGGAGTTGAGAAAGAGACCCAGTACTTC.

The chain employs TRBV7-9 and TRBJ2-1, with D possibly matching TRBD2 (6 bases). Germline CDR1 SEHNR, CDR2 FQNEAQ (reference sequence). The germline V and J ends were trimmed by 9 bases and 5 bases, with 14 bases remaining between them. The CDR3 has 13 amino acids. CDR3: CASGGSGNNEQFF. The CDR3, as DNA: TGTGCCAGTGGAGGGTCTGGTAACAATGAGCAGTTCTTC.

DNA of the CDR3: TGTGCCAGCAGCCCACTCGAAAGCCTAGCGGGGGACCAAGAGACCCAGTACTTC. Translated: CASSPLESLAGDQETQYF. This chain links TRBV7-3 with TRBJ2-5; TRBD2 matches 10 bases. In germline, CDR1 is SGHTA, CDR2 FQGTGA. This CDR3 region has 18 residues. The junction had 12 bases not matched to a gene; V was cut back by 5 bases and J by 0 bases.

V is TRBV6-6 and J is TRBJ1-2, with no clear D. The CDR3 loop spans 15 amino acids. Germline V gene lookup returns CDR1 MNHNY and CDR2 SVGAGI (reference sequence). The V end was cut by 5 bases, the J end by 2 bases, with 15 bases between. The CDR3 here is CASSRLSDGNYGYTF. Written as DNA, the CDR3 is TGTGCCAGCAGTCGACTTTCGGACGGAAACTATGGCTACACCTTC.

The sample holds a few counts of this clonotype. The rearrangement joins TRBV12-3 or TRBV12-4 to TRBJ2-7; 8 bases are shared with TRBD1. The CDR3 has 14 amino acids. Trimming cost V 5 bases and J 3 bases; bases outside gene matches: 6. The CDR3 region is CASSSLGQGYEQYF. CDR3 nucleotides: TGTGCCAGCAGTAGCCTTGGACAGGGCTACGAGCAGTACTTC.

This clonotype was detected only a few times. The chain links TRBV9 to TRBJ2-3, with TRBD1 matching over 9 bases. The germline V gene has CDR1 SGDLS and CDR2 YYNGEE. The CDR3 consists of 17 residues. V trimming: 5 bases; J trimming: 3 bases; junction bases outside the gene matches: 13. DNA of the CDR3: TGTGCCAGCAGTCTGCTGCCGGGACAGGGAAGGACAGATACGCAGTATTTT. As protein: CASSLLPGQGRTDTQYF.

This clonotype was detected many times. A single base separates this from a much larger clone, so it may be a read error. The chain recombines TRBV24-1 with TRBJ2-5; 10 nucleotides align to TRBD2. The CDR3 length is 17 residues. Germline V gene lookup returns CDR1 KGHDR and CDR2 SFDVKD. The trim removed 2 bases at V and 11 bases at J, leaving 16 bases unmatched. The CDR3 DNA follows: TGTGCCACCAGTGATTCACTAAAAGGGCTAGCGGGAGATGAGCAGTACTTC. It encodes CATSDSLKGLAGDEQYF.

This clonotype turned up a few times. The chain links TRBV6-2 or TRBV6-3 to TRBJ2-5, with D possibly being TRBD2 (6 bases). V lost 8 bases, J lost 0 bases, and 22 bases lay in between. The CDR3 contains 17 residues. CDR1 and CDR2 from the germline V gene are MNHEY and SVGEGT. The DNA of the CDR3 is TGTGCCAGCTCAAGGCTAGCGAAAACATTACACCAAGAGACCCAGTACTTC. Translating gives CASSRLAKTLHQETQYF.

The V call is TRBV7-2, the J call TRBJ2-5; D is possibly TRBD2 (6 bases). Germline CDR1 and CDR2: SGHTA and FQGNSA. The ends were cut back, 5 bases at V and 11 bases at J, with 21 bases in the middle. CDR3 length: 14 amino acids. CDR3 bases: TGTGCCAGCAGCCTGGGACTTCTCCCCAATGAGCAGTACTTC. It yields the protein CASSLGLLPNEQYF.

J is TRBJ2-4 and V is TRBV12-3 or TRBV12-4, with 7 bases that match TRBD1. CDR3 size: 14 residues. The V gene end was trimmed by 8 bases and the J gene end by 2 bases; junction bases not matched to a gene: 6. The CDR3 spells CASGPTGSKNIQYF. The CDR3 coding sequence is TGTGCCAGCGGTCCGACAGGGTCCAAAAACATTCAGTACTTC.

The rearrangement uses TRBV5-5 and TRBJ2-5; 9 nucleotides align to TRBD1. This CDR3 contains 15 residues. The germline gives CDR1 SGHKS, CDR2 YYEKEE (reference sequence). Trimming at V came to 0 bases and at J to 4 bases, leaving 4 bases not matched to a gene. The CDR3 DNA sequence: TGTGCCAGCAGCTTGGAAAACAGGGGGCTAGAGACCCAGTACTTC. Translation: CASSLENRGLETQYF.

In its sample, this clonotype was seen many times. The chain joins TRBV4-2 to TRBJ1-2, with D unresolved. Germline CDR1 reads LGHNA; CDR2 reads YNFKEQ. This CDR3 contains 16 residues. V was clipped by 0 bases and J by 0 bases, with 11 bases between them. CDR3 in amino acids: CASSQEVTPTNYGYTF. The CDR3 DNA sequence: TGTGCCAGCAGCCAAGAGGTTACACCTACTAACTATGGCTACACCTTC.